Given below is one TCR beta chain in context. Antigen specificity is unknown. The data were obtained in a study of resident and recirculating memory T cells in vitiligo. With V trimmed by 0 bases and J by 6 bases, 6 bases remained unmatched. CDR1 is SGHRS, CDR2 YFSETQ, per germline. CDR3 length equals 16 residues. Stable vitiligo meant no lesion change over the previous 6 months. Patients had received no treatment within the previous three months. This table comes from immunoSEQ multiplex PCR, and its TCRdb copy is limited to in-frame clones, with some not included. Of about 76,000 clones in the sample, about 91% were seen once. Whole-study findings and limits: Different lesions suggested infiltration by different T cell clones.

The sequence came from a male donor with vitiligo. Sequenced: blood. The chain links TRBV5-1 to TRBJ2-3, with 11 bases that match TRBD1. CDR3 in amino acids: CASSLARTGGADTQYF. In nucleotides, the CDR3 is TGCGCCAGCAGCTTGGCACGGACAGGGGGCGCGGATACGCAGTATTTT. The variable domain in full, completed from reference TRBV5-1 and TRBJ2-3, reads KAGVTQTPRYLIKTRGQQVTLSCSPISGHRSVSWYQQTPGQGLQFLFEYFSETQRNKGNFPGRFSGRQFSNSRSEMNVSTLELGDSALYLCASSLARTGGADTQYFGPGTRLTVL.